What follows describes a single T cell receptor beta chain. The sample belongs to a study of blood T cell repertoires in COVID-19. Study-wide background: Spain, Italy and the United States supplied samples that represented acute and convalescent COVID-19.

The authors' processing: Nucleated cell number was recorded as an estimate derived from reference gene primer amplification. The method was immunoSEQ multiplex PCR; TCRdb's version includes in-frame clones alone and lacks a portion of them. That table gives V, J and clone size, and the DNA gave D and trimming. The table lists about 87,000 clones, 85% to 90% of them singletons. CDR1 and CDR2 from the germline V gene are SNHLY and FYNNEI. Trimming took off 8 bases at V and 3 bases at J, with 8 bases between the two ends. The CDR3 contains 12 residues. Material for sequencing was peripheral blood. V gene TRBV2 combines with J gene TRBJ1-5; D is possibly TRBD1 (5 bases). The TCR originated in a man in his forties with acute or convalescent COVID-19. CDR3 nucleotides: TGTGCCAGCGGCAGGGTCAATCAGCCCCAGCATTTT. Its protein is CASGRVNQPQHF.